The TCR beta chain under discussion was sequenced for a study of glioma-infiltrating T cells after dendritic cell vaccination. The CDR3 loop spans 12 amino acids. The V and J ends lost 4 bases and 4 bases respectively, with 6 bases between them. From germline, CDR1 is MNHNY and CDR2 SVGAGI (reference sequence). Profiling relied on immunoSEQ multiplex PCR, and the TCRdb table lists in-frame clones only, not all of them. Of 90,000 or so clones in the sample, about 83% were seen once. This specimen consisted of blood, obtained before dendritic cell vaccination. The clonotype comes from a human donor with glioblastoma. The V and J genes are TRBV6-6 and TRBJ2-3; D remains ambiguous. CDR3 DNA sequence: TGTGCCAGCAGTTCCCTTCCAGATACGCAGTATTTT. It yields the protein CASSSLPDTQYF.